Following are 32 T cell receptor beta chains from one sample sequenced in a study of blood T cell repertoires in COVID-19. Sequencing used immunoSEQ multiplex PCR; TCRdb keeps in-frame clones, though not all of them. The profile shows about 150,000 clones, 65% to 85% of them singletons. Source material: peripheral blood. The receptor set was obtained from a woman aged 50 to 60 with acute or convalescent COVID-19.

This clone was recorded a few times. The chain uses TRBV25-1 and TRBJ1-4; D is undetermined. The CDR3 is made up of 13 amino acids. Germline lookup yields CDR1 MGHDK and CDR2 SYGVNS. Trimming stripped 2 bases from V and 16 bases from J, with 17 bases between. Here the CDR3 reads CASSETITGNQFF. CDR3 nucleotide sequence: TGTGCCAGCAGTGAAACTATCACGGGGAATCAGTTTTTT.

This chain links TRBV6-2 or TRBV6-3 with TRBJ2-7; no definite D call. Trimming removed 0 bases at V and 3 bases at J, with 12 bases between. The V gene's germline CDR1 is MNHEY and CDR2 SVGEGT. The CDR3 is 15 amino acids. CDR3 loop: CASSYSLAGYYEQYF. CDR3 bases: TGTGCCAGCAGTTACTCGTTGGCCGGGTACTACGAGCAGTACTTC.

CDR3: CASSQDLAANYGYTF. In DNA form, the CDR3 reads TGCGCCAGCAGCCAAGATCTGGCGGCTAACTATGGCTACACCTTC. This rearrangement joins TRBV4-1 to TRBJ1-2; no reliable D call. Germline loops: CDR1 MGHRA, CDR2 YSYEKL. CDR3 length: 15 residues. V lost 0 bases and J 0 bases, leaving 8 bases between the germline ends.

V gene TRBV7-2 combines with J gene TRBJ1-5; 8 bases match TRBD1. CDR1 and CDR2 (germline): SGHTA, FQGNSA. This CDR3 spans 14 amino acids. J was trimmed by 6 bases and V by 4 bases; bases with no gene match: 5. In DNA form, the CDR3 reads TGTGCCAGCAGCTACCAGGGGGCCAGTCAGCCCCAGCATTTT. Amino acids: CASSYQGASQPQHF.

The CDR3 here is CASSLQGSVGQPQHF. The CDR3 DNA follows: TGTGCCAGCAGCCTTCAGGGGAGCGTAGGTCAGCCCCAGCATTTT. The chain carries TRBV7-9 and TRBJ1-5, with D possibly being TRBD1 (6 bases). V lost 5 bases to trimming and J lost 6 bases, with 17 bases between them. CDR1 SEHNR and CDR2 FQNEAQ come from the germline V gene (reference sequence). The CDR3 consists of 15 residues. The entire variable domain, with the rest obtained from reference TRBV7-9 and TRBJ1-5, is as follows: DTGVSQNPRHKITKRGQNVTFRCDPISEHNRLYWYRQTLGQGPEFLTYFQNEAQLEKSRLLSDRFSAERPKGSFSTLEIQRTEQGDSAMYLCASSLQGSVGQPQHFGDGTRLSIL.

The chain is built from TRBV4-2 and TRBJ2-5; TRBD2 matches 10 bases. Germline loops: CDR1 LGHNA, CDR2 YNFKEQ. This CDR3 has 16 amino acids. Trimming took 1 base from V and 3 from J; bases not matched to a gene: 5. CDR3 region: CASSQGEAGGEETQYF. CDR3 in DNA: TGTGCCAGCAGCCAAGGGGAAGCGGGGGGGGAAGAGACCCAGTACTTC.

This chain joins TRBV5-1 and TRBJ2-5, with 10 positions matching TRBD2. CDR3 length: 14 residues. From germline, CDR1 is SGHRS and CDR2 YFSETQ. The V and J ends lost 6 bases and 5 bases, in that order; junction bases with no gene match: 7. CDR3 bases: TGCGCCAGCAAACCCGGACTAGCGGCGGAGACCCAGTACTTC. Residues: CASKPGLAAETQYF.

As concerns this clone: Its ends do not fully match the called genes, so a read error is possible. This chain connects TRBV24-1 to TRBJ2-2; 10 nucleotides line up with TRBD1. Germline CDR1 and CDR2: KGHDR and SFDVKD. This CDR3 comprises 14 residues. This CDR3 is CATRQGAKTGELFF. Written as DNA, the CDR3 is TGTGCCACCCGACAGGGGGCGAAAACCGGGGAGCTGTTTTTT.

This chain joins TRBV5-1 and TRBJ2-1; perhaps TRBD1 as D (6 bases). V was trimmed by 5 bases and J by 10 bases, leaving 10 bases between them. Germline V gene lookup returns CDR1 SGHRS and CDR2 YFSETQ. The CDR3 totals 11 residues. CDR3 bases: TGCGCCAGCAGTTTAGACAGGGAGCAGTTCTTC. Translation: CASSLDREQFF.

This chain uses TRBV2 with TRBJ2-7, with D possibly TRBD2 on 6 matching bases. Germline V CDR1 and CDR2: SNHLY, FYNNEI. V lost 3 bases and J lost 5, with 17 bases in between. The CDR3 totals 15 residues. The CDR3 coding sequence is TGTGCCAGCAGTGACGTAGCGGCGTCGGGGAACGAGCAGTACTTC. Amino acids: CASSDVAASGNEQYF.

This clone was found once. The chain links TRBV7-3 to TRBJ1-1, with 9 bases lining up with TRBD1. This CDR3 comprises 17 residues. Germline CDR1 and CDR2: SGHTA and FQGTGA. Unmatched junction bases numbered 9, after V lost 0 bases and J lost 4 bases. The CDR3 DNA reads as TGTGCCAGCAGCTTAACGCGGCTACAGGGGGCGAGCACTGAAGCTTTCTTT. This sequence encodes CASSLTRLQGASTEAFF.

CDR3 in amino acids: CASSGTDTEAFF. CDR3 nucleotides: TGTGCCAGCAGTGGGACAGACACTGAAGCTTTCTTT. The V gene is TRBV12-3 or TRBV12-4, the J gene TRBJ1-1; 7 bases are a match to TRBD1. This CDR3 comprises 12 residues. The ends lost 5 bases at V and 3 bases at J; junction bases unmatched: 0.

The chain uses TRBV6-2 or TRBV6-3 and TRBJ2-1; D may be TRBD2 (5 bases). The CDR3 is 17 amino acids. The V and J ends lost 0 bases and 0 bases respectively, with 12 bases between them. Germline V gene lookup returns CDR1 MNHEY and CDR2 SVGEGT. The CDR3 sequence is CASSYSPQRSSYNEQFF. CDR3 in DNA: TGTGCCAGCAGTTACTCTCCCCAGCGGAGCTCCTACAATGAGCAGTTCTTC.

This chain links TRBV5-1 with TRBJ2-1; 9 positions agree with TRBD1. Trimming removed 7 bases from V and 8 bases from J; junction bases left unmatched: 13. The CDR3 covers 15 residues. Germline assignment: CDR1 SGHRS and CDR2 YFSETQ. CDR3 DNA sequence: TGCGCCAGCGGGCTTCCAGGACAGGGGCGCGATGAGCAGTTCTTC. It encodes CASGLPGQGRDEQFF. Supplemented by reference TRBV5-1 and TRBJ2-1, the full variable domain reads KAGVTQTPRYLIKTRGQQVTLSCSPISGHRSVSWYQQTPGQGLQFLFEYFSETQRNKGNFPGRFSGRQFSNSRSEMNVSTLELGDSALYLCASGLPGQGRDEQFFGPGTRLTVL.

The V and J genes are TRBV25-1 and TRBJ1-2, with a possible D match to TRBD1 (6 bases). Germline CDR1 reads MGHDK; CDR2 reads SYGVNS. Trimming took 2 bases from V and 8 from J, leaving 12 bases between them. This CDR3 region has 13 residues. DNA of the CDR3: TGTGCCAGCAGTGAACATACAGGGCGAGGCTACACCTTC. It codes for CASSEHTGRGYTF.

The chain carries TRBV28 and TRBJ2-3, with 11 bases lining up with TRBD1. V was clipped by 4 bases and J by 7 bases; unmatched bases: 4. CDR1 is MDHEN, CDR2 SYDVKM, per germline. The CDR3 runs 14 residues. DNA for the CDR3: TGTGCCAGCAGTTCTGGACAGGGGGCCTATACGCAGTATTTT. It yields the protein CASSSGQGAYTQYF.

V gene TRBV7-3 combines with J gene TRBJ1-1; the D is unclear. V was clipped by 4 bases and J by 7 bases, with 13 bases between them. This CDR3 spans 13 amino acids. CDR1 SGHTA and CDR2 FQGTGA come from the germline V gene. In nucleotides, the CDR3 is TGTGCCAGCAGCTCGGGGAACCCGAATGAAGCTTTCTTT. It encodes CASSSGNPNEAFF.

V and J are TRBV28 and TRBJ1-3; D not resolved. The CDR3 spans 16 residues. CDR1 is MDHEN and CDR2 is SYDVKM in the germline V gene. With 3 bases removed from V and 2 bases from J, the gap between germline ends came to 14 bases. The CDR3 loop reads CASSFSSLGTGNTIYF. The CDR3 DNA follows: TGTGCCAGCAGTTTCTCCAGTTTGGGCACTGGAAACACCATATATTTT. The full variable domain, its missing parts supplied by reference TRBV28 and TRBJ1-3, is DVKVTQSSRYLVKRTGEKVFLECVQDMDHENMFWYRQDPGLGLRLIYFSYDVKMKEKGDIPEGYSVSREKKERFSLILESASTNQTSMYLCASSFSSLGTGNTIYFGEGSWLTVV.

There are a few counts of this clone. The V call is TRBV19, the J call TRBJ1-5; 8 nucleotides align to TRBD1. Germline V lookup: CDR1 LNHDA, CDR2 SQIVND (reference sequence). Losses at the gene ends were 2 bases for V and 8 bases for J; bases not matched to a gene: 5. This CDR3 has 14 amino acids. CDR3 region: CASSIITGGEPQHF. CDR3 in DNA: TGTGCCAGTAGTATAATAACAGGGGGAGAGCCCCAGCATTTT.

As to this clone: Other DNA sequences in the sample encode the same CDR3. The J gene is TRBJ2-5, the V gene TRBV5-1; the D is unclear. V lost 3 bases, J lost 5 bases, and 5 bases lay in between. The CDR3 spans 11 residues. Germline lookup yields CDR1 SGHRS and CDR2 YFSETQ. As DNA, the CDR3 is TGCGCCAGCAGCTCCCAGGAGACCCAGTACTTC. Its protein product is CASSSQETQYF.

CDR3 sequence: CASRDTQRGNSEAFF. The DNA for the CDR3 is TGTGCCAGCAGAGACACTCAGCGGGGAAATAGTGAAGCTTTCTTT. The chain has TRBV28 and TRBJ1-1; unclear D gene. Germline V lookup: CDR1 MDHEN, CDR2 SYDVKM. Trimming removed 6 bases at V and 7 bases at J, with 21 bases between. CDR3 length: 15 residues.

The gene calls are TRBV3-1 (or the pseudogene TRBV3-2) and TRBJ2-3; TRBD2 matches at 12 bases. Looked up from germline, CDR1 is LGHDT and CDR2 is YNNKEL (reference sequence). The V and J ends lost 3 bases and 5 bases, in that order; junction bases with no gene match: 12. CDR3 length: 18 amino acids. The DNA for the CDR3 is TGTGCCAGCAGCCAGGACCCGGGACTAGCGGGCACGAAAGATACGCAGTATTTT. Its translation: CASSQDPGLAGTKDTQYF.

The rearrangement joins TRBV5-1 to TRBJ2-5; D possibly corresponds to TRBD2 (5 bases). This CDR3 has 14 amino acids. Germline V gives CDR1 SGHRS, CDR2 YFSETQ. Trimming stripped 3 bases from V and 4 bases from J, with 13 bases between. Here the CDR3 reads CASSSGEGRETQYF. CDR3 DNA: TGCGCCAGCAGCTCTGGCGAGGGCCGAGAGACCCAGTACTTC.

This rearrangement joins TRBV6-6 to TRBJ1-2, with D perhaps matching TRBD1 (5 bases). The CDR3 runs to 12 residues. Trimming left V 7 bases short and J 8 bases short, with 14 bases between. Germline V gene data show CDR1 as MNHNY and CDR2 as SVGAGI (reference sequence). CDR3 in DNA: TGTGCCAGCATTGGGGGGGTGGAAGGCTACACCTTC. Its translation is CASIGGVEGYTF.

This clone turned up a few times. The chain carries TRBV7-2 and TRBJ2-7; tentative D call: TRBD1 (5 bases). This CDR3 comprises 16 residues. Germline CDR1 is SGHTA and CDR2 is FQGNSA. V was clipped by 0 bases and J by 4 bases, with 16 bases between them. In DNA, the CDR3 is TGTGCCAGCAGCTTAGCCCCGGGTCAGGGTCTGTACGAGCAGTACTTC. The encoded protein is CASSLAPGQGLYEQYF.

CDR3 sequence reads: CASSPDTNSPLHF. CDR3 bases: TGTGCCAGCAGTCCCGACACCAATTCACCCCTCCACTTT. The rearrangement uses TRBV6-2 or TRBV6-3 and TRBJ1-6; D remains ambiguous. This CDR3 region has 13 residues. Germline CDR1 is MNHEY and CDR2 is SVGEGT. Trimming took 5 bases from V and 7 from J, leaving 9 bases between them.

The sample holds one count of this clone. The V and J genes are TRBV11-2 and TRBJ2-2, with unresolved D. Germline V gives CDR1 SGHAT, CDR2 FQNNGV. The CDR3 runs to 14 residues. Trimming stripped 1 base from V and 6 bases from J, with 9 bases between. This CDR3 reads CASSLVGSSGELFF. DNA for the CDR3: TGTGCCAGCAGCTTAGTTGGCTCCTCCGGGGAGCTGTTTTTT.

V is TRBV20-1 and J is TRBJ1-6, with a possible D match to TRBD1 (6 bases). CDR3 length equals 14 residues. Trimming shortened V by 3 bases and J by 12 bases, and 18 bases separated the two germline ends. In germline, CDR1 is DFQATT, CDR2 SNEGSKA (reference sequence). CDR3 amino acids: CSASSDQGSGPLHF. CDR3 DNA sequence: TGCAGTGCTAGTTCAGACCAGGGGTCGGGACCCCTCCACTTT.

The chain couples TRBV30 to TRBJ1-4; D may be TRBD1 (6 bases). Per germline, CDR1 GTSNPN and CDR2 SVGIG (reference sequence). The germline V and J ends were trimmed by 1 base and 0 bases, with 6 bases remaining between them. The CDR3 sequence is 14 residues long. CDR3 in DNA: TGTGCCTGGAGTGCAGGGGCAACTAATGAAAAACTGTTTTTT. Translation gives CAWSAGATNEKLFF.

CDR3 DNA sequence: TGTGCCAGCTTTAGCTCTGGAAACACCATATATTTT. Its protein product is CASFSSGNTIYF. The chain links TRBV11-2 to TRBJ1-3, with no clear D. This CDR3 is built from 12 residues. V gave up 8 bases and J gave up 0 bases, with 5 bases separating them. Per the germline V gene, CDR1 is SGHAT and CDR2 is FQNNGV.

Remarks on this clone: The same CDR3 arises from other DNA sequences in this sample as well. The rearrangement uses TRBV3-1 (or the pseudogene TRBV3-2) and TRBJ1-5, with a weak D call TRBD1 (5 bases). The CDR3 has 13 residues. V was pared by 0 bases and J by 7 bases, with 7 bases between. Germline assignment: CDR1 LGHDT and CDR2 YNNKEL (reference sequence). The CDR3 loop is CASSQDRGQPQHF. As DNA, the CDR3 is TGTGCCAGCAGCCAAGATAGGGGACAGCCCCAGCATTTT.

The CDR3 DNA sequence: TGTGCCAGTAGTCCGCTGTCGGGGGTCAGTTACAATGAGCAGTTCTTC. This sequence encodes CASSPLSGVSYNEQFF. The rearrangement joins TRBV19 to TRBJ2-1; perhaps TRBD2 as D (6 bases). V was shortened by 5 bases and J by 4 bases, with 18 bases between the two germline ends. CDR3 length equals 16 residues. CDR1 LNHDA and CDR2 SQIVND come from the germline V gene (reference sequence).